This T cell receptor (beta chain) was observed in a study of blood T cell repertoires in COVID-19. Looking at the study overall: From the United States, Italy and Spain came samples of acute and convalescent COVID-19.

The table lists this clone with many counts. Germline lookup yields CDR1 SGHAT and CDR2 FQNNGV. Trimming removed 1 base at V and 3 bases at J, with 9 bases between. The CDR3 runs 15 residues. The table came from immunoSEQ multiplex PCR; TCRdb's copy has only in-frame clones and leaves some out. The data hold under 250,000 clones, with around nine tenths observed a single time. The chain recombines TRBV11-2 with TRBJ2-2; perhaps TRBD2 as D (5 bases). This clonotype was sampled from a woman aged 55-70 years who had recovered from COVID-19. Sequencing was done on a sample of peripheral blood. The CDR3 nucleotides are TGTGCCAGCAGCTTAGGCGGGCTATACACCGGGGAGCTGTTTTTT. It yields the protein CASSLGGLYTGELFF.